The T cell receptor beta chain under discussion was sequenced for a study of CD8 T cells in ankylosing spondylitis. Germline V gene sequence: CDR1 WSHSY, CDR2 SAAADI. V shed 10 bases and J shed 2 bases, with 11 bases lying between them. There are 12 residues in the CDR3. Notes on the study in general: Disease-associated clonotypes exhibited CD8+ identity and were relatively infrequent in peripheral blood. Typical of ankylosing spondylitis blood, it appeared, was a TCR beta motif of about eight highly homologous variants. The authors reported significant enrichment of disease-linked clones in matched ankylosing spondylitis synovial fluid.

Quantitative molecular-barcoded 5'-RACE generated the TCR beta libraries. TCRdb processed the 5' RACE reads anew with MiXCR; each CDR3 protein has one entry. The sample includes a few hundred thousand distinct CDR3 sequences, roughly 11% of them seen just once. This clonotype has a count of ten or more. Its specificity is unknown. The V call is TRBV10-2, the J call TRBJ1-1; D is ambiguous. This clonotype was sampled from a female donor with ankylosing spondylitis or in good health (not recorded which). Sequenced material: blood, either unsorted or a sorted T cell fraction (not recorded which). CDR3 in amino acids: CATGEGNTEAFF. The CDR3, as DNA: TGCGCCACCGGCGAGGGAAACACTGAAGCTTTCTTT.